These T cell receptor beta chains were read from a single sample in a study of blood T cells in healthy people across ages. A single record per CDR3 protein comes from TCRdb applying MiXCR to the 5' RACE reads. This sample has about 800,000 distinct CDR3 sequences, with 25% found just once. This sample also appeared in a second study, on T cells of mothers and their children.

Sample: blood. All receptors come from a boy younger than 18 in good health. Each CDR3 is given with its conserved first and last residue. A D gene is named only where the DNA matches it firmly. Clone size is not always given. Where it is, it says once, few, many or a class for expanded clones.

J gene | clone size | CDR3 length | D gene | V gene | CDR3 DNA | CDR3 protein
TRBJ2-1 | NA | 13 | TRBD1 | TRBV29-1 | TGCAGGTGGGACAGGGGACCCTACAATGAGCAGTTCTTC | CRWDRGPYNEQFF
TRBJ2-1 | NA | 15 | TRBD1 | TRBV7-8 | TGTGCCAGCAGCATGGGGACAGGGGGGTTTAATGAGCAGTTCTTC | CASSMGTGGFNEQFF
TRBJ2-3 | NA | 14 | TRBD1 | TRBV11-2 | TGTGCCAGCAACCGGGACAGGCCTATGGATACGCAGTATTTT | CASNRDRPMDTQYF
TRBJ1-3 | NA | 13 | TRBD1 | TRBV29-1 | TGCAGCGTTGAATCAGGGGGTGGAAACACCATATATTTT | CSVESGGGNTIYF
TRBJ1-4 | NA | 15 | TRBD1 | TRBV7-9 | TGTGCCAGCAGCTTAGCAGGCAGGGGGCCTGAAAAACTGTTTTTT | CASSLAGRGPEKLFF
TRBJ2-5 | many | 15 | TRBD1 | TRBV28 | TGTGCCAGCAGTACGGACAGGGGATACCAAGAGACCCAGTACTTC | CASSTDRGYQETQYF
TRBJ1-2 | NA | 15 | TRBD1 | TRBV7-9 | TGTGCCAGCAGGGACAGGGGGCGGACTAACTATGGCTACACCTTC | CASRDRGRTNYGYTF
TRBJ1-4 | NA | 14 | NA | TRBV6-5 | TGTGCCAGCAGTTTAAGGCAGTATTGGGGAAAACTGTTTTTT | CASSLRQYWGKLFF
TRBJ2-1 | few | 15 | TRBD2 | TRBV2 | TGTGCCAGCAGTGAACGCCTAGCGGGATACAATGAGCAGTTCTTC | CASSERLAGYNEQFF
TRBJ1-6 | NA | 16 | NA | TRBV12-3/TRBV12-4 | TGTGCCAGCAGTTACACCGGCATTAAGGGTGATTCACCCCTCCACTTT | CASSYTGIKGDSPLHF
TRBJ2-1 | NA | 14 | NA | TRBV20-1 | TGCAGTGCTAGCAGGAGGGATTTAAACAACGAGCAGTTCTTC | CSASRRDLNNEQFF
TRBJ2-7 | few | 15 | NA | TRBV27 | TGTGCCAGCAGTTCAAACAGGGATTTCCCCTACGAGCAGTACTTC | CASSSNRDFPYEQYF
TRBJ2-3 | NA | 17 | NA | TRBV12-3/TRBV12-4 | TGTGCCAGCAGGGGAGTGGAGGTAGCTGCTAGCACAGATACGCAGTATTTT | CASRGVEVAASTDTQYF
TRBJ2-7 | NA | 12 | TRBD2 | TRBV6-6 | TGTGCCATCTCGACTAGCGGCTACGAGCAGTACTTC | CAISTSGYEQYF
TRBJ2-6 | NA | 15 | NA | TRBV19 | TGTGCCAGTTTTCAACCTAGCTCTGGGGCCAACGTCCCGACTTTC | CASFQPSSGANVPTF
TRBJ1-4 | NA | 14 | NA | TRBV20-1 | TGCAGTGCCTCACCGGGGCTCGCGGGGGAAAAACTGTTTTTT | CSASPGLAGEKLFF
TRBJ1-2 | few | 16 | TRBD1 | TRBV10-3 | TGTGCCATCAGTGAGGGACAGGCAGATACTAACTATGGCTACACCTTC | CAISEGQADTNYGYTF
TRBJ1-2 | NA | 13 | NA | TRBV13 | TGTGCCAGCAGCGCTGGGACCACGTATGGCTACACCTTC | CASSAGTTYGYTF
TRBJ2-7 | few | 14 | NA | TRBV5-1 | TGCGCCAGCAGCCGGGGGCCAGCGACGGGCGAGCAGTACTTC | CASSRGPATGEQYF
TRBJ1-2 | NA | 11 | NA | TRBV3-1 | TGTGCCAGCAGCCAAGATGCGGCCTACACCTTC | CASSQDAAYTF
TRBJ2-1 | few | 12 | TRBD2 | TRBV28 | TGTGCCAGCAGCAGGACTAGGGATGAGCAGTTCTTC | CASSRTRDEQFF
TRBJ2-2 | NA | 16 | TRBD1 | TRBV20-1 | TGCAGTGCTAGAGATCTTGTGACAGGGCTCACCGGGGAGCTGGTTTTT | CSARDLVTGLTGELVF
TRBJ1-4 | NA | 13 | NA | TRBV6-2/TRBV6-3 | TGTGCCAGCAGTTACTCCCGGGATGGGTCGCTGTTTTTT | CASSYSRDGSLFF
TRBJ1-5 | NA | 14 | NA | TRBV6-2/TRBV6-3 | TGTGCCAGCAGTTACGCACTGGTCCGTCAGCCCCAGCATTTT | CASSYALVRQPQHF
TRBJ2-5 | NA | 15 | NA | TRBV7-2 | TGTGCCAGCAGCTCCCGTGCACAGGGCAAAGAGACCCAGTACTTC | CASSSRAQGKETQYF